A selection of T cell receptor beta chains follows, all from one sample in a study of control samples from healthy donors and cancer patients. The data were produced by immunoSEQ multiplex PCR, yet TCRdb's version contains in-frame clones alone and is incomplete. The table has 160,000 or so clones, nearly 95% seen once; the top ten hold around 2.5%. Material for sequencing was blood. All receptors come from a man between 50 and 59 years old in good health. CDR3s include the opening cysteine and the closing phenylalanine or tryptophan. The order of the fields is J gene, D gene, V gene, clone size, CDR3 protein, CDR3 DNA. The D gene is left open where the match is weak. Rows give clone size only sometimes, using once, few, many, or a class for an expanded clone.

>TRBJ2-7|TRBD2|TRBV6-5|NA
CASSRQGLAGYQYF
TGTGCCAGCTCGAGGCAGGGACTAGCGGGATATCAGTACTTC
>TRBJ2-7|NA|TRBV2|NA
CASSKEQYF
TGTGCCAGCAGTAAGGAGCAGTACTTC
>TRBJ1-1|TRBD1|TRBV30|NA
CAWAYRDRGSWGTEAFF
TGTGCCTGGGCGTACCGGGACAGGGGCTCTTGGGGCACTGAAGCTTTCTTT
>TRBJ2-1|NA|TRBV5-1|NA
CASSLAGIPAYNEQFF
TGCGCCAGCAGCTTGGCCGGGATCCCGGCCTACAATGAGCAGTTCTTC
>TRBJ2-1|TRBD2|TRBV7-3|NA
CASSLIGTSGNNEQFF
TGTGCCAGCAGCTTAATCGGGACTAGCGGTAACAATGAGCAGTTCTTC
>TRBJ1-3|NA|TRBV4-1|NA
CASSQGGGTGNTIYF
TGCGCCAGCAGCCAAGGGGGGGGAACTGGAAACACCATATATTTT
>TRBJ1-1|NA|TRBV28|NA
CASSSRNTEAFF
TGTGCCAGCAGTAGTAGGAACACTGAAGCTTTCTTT
>TRBJ2-3|TRBD2|TRBV5-6|NA
CASSLALGGGTDTQYF
TGTGCCAGCAGCTTGGCCCTCGGGGGGGGGACAGATACGCAGTATTTT
>TRBJ2-4|NA|TRBV28|NA
CASTTTGQGNIQYF
TGTGCCAGCACCACCACAGGGCAGGGAAACATTCAGTACTTC
>TRBJ2-1|TRBD2|TRBV7-8|NA
CASSPPLIAGAYNEQFF
TGTGCCAGCAGCCCCCCGTTGATAGCGGGAGCCTACAATGAGCAGTTCTTC
>TRBJ2-7|NA|TRBV27|few
CATQGRGPSESYEQYF
TGTGCCACCCAGGGGAGGGGCCCCTCCGAATCCTACGAGCAGTACTTC
>TRBJ1-6|NA|TRBV11-2|NA
CASSLDRNSPLHF
TGTGCCAGCAGCTTAGACAGAAATTCACCCCTCCACTTT
>TRBJ1-5|NA|TRBV3-1/TRBV3-2|few
CASSQDSGPRRPQHF
TGTGCCAGCAGCCAAGATTCGGGCCCCAGGCGGCCCCAGCATTTT
>TRBJ2-1|NA|TRBV18|NA
CASSDSVSSYNEQFF
TGTGCCAGCTCGGACAGCGTGAGCTCCTACAATGAGCAGTTCTTC
>TRBJ2-1|NA|TRBV18|NA
CASGIEQPGEQFF
TGTGCCAGCGGAATAGAGCAACCAGGGGAGCAGTTCTTC
>TRBJ1-5|NA|TRBV4-1|few
CASSQDLVGGTNQPQHF
TGCGCCAGCAGCCAAGATTTAGTGGGGGGGACTAATCAGCCCCAGCATTTT
>TRBJ2-4|NA|TRBV10-3|NA
CAISDQLGIQYF
TGTGCCATCAGTGACCAGCTAGGCATTCAGTACTTC
>TRBJ1-1|NA|TRBV29-1|NA
CSVVRGANTEAFF
TGCAGCGTTGTCAGAGGGGCGAACACTGAAGCTTTCTTT
>TRBJ1-1|NA|TRBV10-1|NA
CASRDGVGTEAFF
TGCGCCAGCAGGGACGGAGTAGGCACTGAAGCTTTCTTT
>TRBJ2-1|NA|TRBV11-3|NA
CASSPGVGGPNEQFF
TGTGCCAGCAGCCCTGGGGTGGGCGGGCCGAATGAGCAGTTCTTC
>TRBJ1-1|TRBD1|TRBV3-1/TRBV3-2|NA
CASSQYPGQGLNTEAFF
TGTGCCAGCAGCCAATACCCGGGACAGGGTTTGAACACTGAAGCTTTCTTT
>TRBJ2-3|TRBD2|TRBV3-1/TRBV3-2|NA
CASSRTSGSFTDTQYF
TGTGCCAGCAGTAGGACTAGCGGGAGTTTCACAGATACGCAGTATTTT
>TRBJ1-5|NA|TRBV20-1|NA
CSASHIYSNQPQHF
TGCAGTGCTAGTCACATTTATAGCAATCAGCCCCAGCATTTT
>TRBJ1-1|NA|TRBV5-1|NA
CASSRDWNTEAFF
TGCGCCAGCAGCCGGGACTGGAACACTGAAGCTTTCTTT
>TRBJ1-2|TRBD1|TRBV18|NA
CASSPPLKGAKDGYTF
TGTGCCAGCTCACCACCTCTTAAGGGGGCGAAAGATGGCTACACCTTC
>TRBJ1-2|NA|TRBV19|NA
CASSPGPNYGYTF
TGTGCCAGTAGTCCAGGACCTAACTATGGCTACACCTTC
>TRBJ1-2|TRBD1|TRBV7-9|NA
CASSPGQGLNYGYTF
TGTGCCAGCAGCCCGGGACAGGGTCTAAACTATGGCTACACCTTC
>TRBJ2-5|TRBD2|TRBV5-5|NA
CASSLAPSGTGQETQYF
TGTGCCAGCAGCTTGGCGCCTAGCGGGACGGGGCAAGAGACCCAGTACTTC
>TRBJ1-1|NA|TRBV5-1|NA
CASSSQGGTEAFF
TGCGCCAGCAGCTCCCAGGGAGGGACTGAAGCTTTCTTT
>TRBJ2-4|NA|TRBV7-3|NA
CASSLSPVDIQYF
TGTGCCAGCAGCTTAAGCCCGGTGGACATTCAGTACTTC
>TRBJ2-3|TRBD2|TRBV9|NA
CASSVGTSGRARDTQYF
TGTGCCAGCAGCGTAGGGACTAGCGGGAGGGCCCGAGATACGCAGTATTTT
>TRBJ2-3|NA|TRBV7-2|NA
CASSLMGARTDTQYF
TGTGCCAGCAGCTTAATGGGGGCGAGGACAGATACGCAGTATTTT
>TRBJ1-1|NA|TRBV7-9|NA
CASSLDTRGTEAFF
TGTGCCAGCAGCTTGGACACCCGGGGCACTGAAGCTTTCTTT
>TRBJ2-7|NA|TRBV6-1|once
CASSDGVAYEQYF
TGTGCCAGCAGTGATGGGGTCGCCTACGAGCAGTACTTC
>TRBJ1-4|NA|TRBV5-1|NA
CASSLVSGNEKLFF
TGCGCCAGCAGCTTGGTGTCGGGCAATGAAAAACTGTTTTTT
>TRBJ2-7|NA|TRBV7-6|once
CASSLASQVGEQYF
TGTGCCAGCAGCTTAGCGTCTCAGGTCGGCGAGCAGTACTTC
>TRBJ2-3|TRBD2|TRBV9|NA
CASSVGGRGTDTQYF
TGTGCCAGCAGCGTAGGCGGGAGAGGGACAGATACGCAGTATTTT
>TRBJ2-1|TRBD1|TRBV2|NA
CAIMMDRGPDEQFF
TGTGCCATCATGATGGACAGGGGGCCGGATGAGCAGTTCTTC
>TRBJ2-1|TRBD2|TRBV30|NA
CAWSRVAGWNEQFF
TGTGCCTGGAGTCGCGTAGCGGGATGGAATGAGCAGTTCTTC
>TRBJ1-5|NA|TRBV5-1|once
CASSLFAGGNQPQHF
TGCGCCAGCAGCTTGTTCGCCGGCGGCAATCAGCCCCAGCATTTT
>TRBJ1-5|NA|TRBV29-1|NA
CSVGGANQPQHF
TGCAGCGTTGGGGGCGCCAATCAGCCCCAGCATTTT
>TRBJ2-2|NA|TRBV6-5|NA
CASSYQHGAGELFF
TGTGCCAGCAGTTACCAACATGGGGCCGGGGAGCTGTTTTTT
>TRBJ1-2|TRBD1|TRBV4-1|once
CASSQGGQGDYGYTF
TGCGCCAGCAGCCAAGGAGGACAGGGTGACTATGGCTACACCTTC
>TRBJ2-5|NA|TRBV28|NA
CASSLYSGVRYF
TGTGCCAGCAGTTTATATTCAGGGGTTAGGTACTTC
>TRBJ1-6|NA|TRBV21-1|once
CASNKVKGQAYNSPLHF
TGTGCCAGCAACAAAGTGAAGGGACAGGCTTATAATTCACCCCTCCACTTT
>TRBJ2-7|NA|TRBV7-8|NA
CASSPHDEQYF
TGTGCCAGCAGCCCACATGACGAGCAGTACTTC
>TRBJ2-7|TRBD2|TRBV18|once
CASSPGFSGSLTYEQYF
TGTGCCAGCTCACCAGGGTTTAGCGGGAGTTTAACCTACGAGCAGTACTTC
>TRBJ1-3|NA|TRBV9|NA
CASSEGVINTIYF
TGTGCCAGCAGCGAGGGGGTCATAAACACCATATATTTT
>TRBJ1-6|NA|TRBV5-1|NA
CASSLAPTGDSPLHF
TGCGCCAGCAGCTTGGCCCCGACAGGAGATTCACCCCTCCACTTT
>TRBJ1-6|NA|TRBV28|NA
CASRSSGSYNSPLHF
TGTGCCAGCAGATCCTCGGGCTCCTATAATTCACCCCTCCACTTT
>TRBJ2-1|TRBD2|TRBV2|NA
CASMKGTSGSHEQFF
TGTGCCAGCATGAAAGGGACTAGCGGGAGTCATGAGCAGTTCTTC
>TRBJ1-1|TRBD1|TRBV9|NA
CASSTRQGLNTEAFF
TGTGCCAGCAGCACCCGACAGGGCCTGAACACTGAAGCTTTCTTT
>TRBJ2-4|NA|TRBV10-3|NA
CAISERDRQYNIQYF
TGTGCCATCAGTGAGCGGGACCGACAGTATAACATTCAGTACTTC
>TRBJ1-1|TRBD1|TRBV19|NA
CASSSGTGLTEAFF
TGTGCCAGTAGTTCCGGGACAGGCTTGACTGAAGCTTTCTTT
>TRBJ1-2|NA|TRBV12-3/TRBV12-4|NA
CASRLLTSYTF
TGTGCCAGCAGACTACTCACCAGCTACACCTTC
>TRBJ2-7|NA|TRBV11-3|NA
CASSERGYEQYF
TGTGCCAGCAGCGAGCGAGGCTACGAGCAGTACTTC
>TRBJ1-2|TRBD1|TRBV19|NA
CASIDRAGYGYTF
TGTGCCAGTATTGACAGGGCGGGGTATGGCTACACCTTC